The clone carrying this TCR beta chain has only a few counts. Antigen unknown. The sample belongs to a study of beta chain features in type 1 diabetes. Findings and limits, study-wide: VDJ junctions sequenced from type 1 diabetes patients showed fewer insertions and more deletions. Cells that show high TCR expression could be over-represented by cDNA sequencing. Any HLA effect on TCRB rearrangement was left unresolved by small sub-analyses. Shorter TCRB CDR3s, moderately but significantly so, were found in Type 1 diabetes patients in all four CD4+ subsets.

V gave up 4 bases and J gave up 5 bases, with 16 bases separating them. CDR1 SGHRS and CDR2 YFSETQ come from the germline V gene. This CDR3 contains 15 residues. The investigators reverse transcribed all of the isolated RNA, so they sequenced expressed TCRB transcripts. Sequenced by immunoSEQ multiplex PCR; TCRdb stores in-frame clones only, minus some. The sample yields 120,000 or so clones, around a sixth seen once. Sorting produced populations that all topped 95% purity. The sample comprised central memory CD4+ T cells from blood. The J gene is TRBJ2-1, the V gene TRBV5-1; D possibly corresponds to TRBD2 (6 bases). This clonotype originated in a man younger than 35 with type 1 diabetes. The CDR3 reads CASSPLPGGNNEQFF. CDR3 DNA: TGCGCCAGCAGCCCACTACCTGGGGGGAACAATGAGCAGTTCTTC.